Each of the 11 T cell receptor beta chains below was sequenced from the same sample in a study of T-cell reconstitution after alpha-beta-depleted transplantation in children. Library preparation (for TCRbeta) was performed with unique molecular identifiers. TCRdb analysed the PCR reads with MiXCR anew, one entry per CDR3 protein. The data contain about 250,000 distinct CDR3 sequences, about 24% of them singletons. The input for sequencing was PBMCs, mostly from graft donor cells, taken 360 days after TCRalphabeta/CD19-depleted stem cell transplant. These receptors were taken from a female patient between 2 and 15 years old who had a stem cell transplant for congenital amegakaryocytic thrombocytopenia, so the T cells may come from the graft donor.

V and J are TRBV6-5 and TRBJ2-7, with 9 nucleotides matching TRBD2. CDR3 size: 17 residues. V shed 0 bases and J 3 bases; nucleotides not matched to a gene: 9. CDR1 MNHEY and CDR2 SVGAGI come from the germline V gene. The CDR3 DNA reads as TGTGCCAGCAGTTACTCGTTGTGGCGGGAGGGCCTCTACGAGCAGTACTTC. Its translation is CASSYSLWREGLYEQYF.

The chain links TRBV6-1 to TRBJ2-3; 7 bases are a match to TRBD1. CDR3 size: 19 residues. The V gene's germline CDR1 is MNHNS and CDR2 SASEGT. J lost 0 bases, V lost 6 bases, and 18 bases had no gene match. The CDR3 DNA follows: TGTGCCAGCAGCGATTGCCGGGACAGCCTTAGTACTAGCACAGATACGCAGTATTTT. Translation gives CASSDCRDSLSTSTDTQYF.

The chain combines TRBV20-1 with TRBJ2-1; D is tentatively TRBD1 or TRBD2 (6 bases each). This CDR3 spans 19 amino acids. V lost 0 bases and J 6 bases, leaving 27 bases between the germline ends. Germline CDR1 reads DFQATT; CDR2 reads SNEGSKA (reference sequence). CDR3 coding DNA: TGCAGTGCTAGAGATCGGGGGCCGGAGGGAATGGATCTCGGCAATGAGCAGTTCTTC. Translated: CSARDRGPEGMDLGNEQFF.

The genes are TRBV5-1 and TRBJ2-6; TRBD1 is a possible D gene (6 bases). V was trimmed by 4 bases and J by 0 bases, leaving 14 bases between them. Germline CDR1 SGHRS, CDR2 YFSETQ. This CDR3 has 17 residues. CDR3 protein: CASSRQDMSSGANVLTF. CDR3 bases: TGCGCCAGCAGCAGACAGGACATGTCCTCTGGGGCCAACGTCCTGACTTTC. Full variable domain (remainder filled in from reference TRBV5-1 and TRBJ2-6): KAGVTQTPRYLIKTRGQQVTLSCSPISGHRSVSWYQQTPGQGLQFLFEYFSETQRNKGNFPGRFSGRQFSNSRSEMNVSTLELGDSALYLCASSRQDMSSGANVLTFGAGSRLTVL.

This clonotype appeared a few times. The V and J genes are TRBV20-1 and TRBJ2-6; a weak D match, TRBD2 (6 bases). V lost 0 bases to trimming and J lost 0 bases, with 18 bases between them. This CDR3 is 19 amino acids long. The germline gives CDR1 DFQATT, CDR2 SNEGSKA (reference sequence). The CDR3 loop reads CSARDFAGWTVSGANVLTF. DNA of the CDR3: TGCAGTGCTAGAGATTTTGCGGGGTGGACCGTCTCTGGGGCCAACGTCCTGACTTTC.

Many counts were recorded for this clonotype. The genes are TRBV11-1 and TRBJ2-7; 7 nucleotides agree with TRBD2. Germline CDR1 reads SGHAT; CDR2 reads FQDESV (reference sequence). V gave up 1 base and J gave up 2 bases; unmatched junction bases: 20. CDR3 length: 20 amino acids. The CDR3 DNA sequence: TGTGCCAGCAGCTTAGGCGGGACTACTAATTCCGGGACTGATACCTACGAGCAGTACTTC. Protein product: CASSLGGTTNSGTDTYEQYF.

The chain recombines TRBV6-1 with TRBJ1-3, with D unresolved. Trimming stripped 5 bases from V and 2 bases from J, with 13 bases between. CDR1 MNHNS and CDR2 SASEGT come from the germline V gene. This CDR3 is 15 amino acids long. In DNA, the CDR3 is TGTGCCAGCAGTCCCCTCGGGGAAGCTGGAAACACCATATATTTT. As protein: CASSPLGEAGNTIYF.

The table lists this clonotype with a few counts. The chain recombines TRBV6-5 with TRBJ1-5, with D uncertain. CDR3 length equals 16 residues. Per germline, CDR1 MNHEY and CDR2 SVGAGI. V lost 0 bases, J lost 0 bases, and 9 bases lay in between. The CDR3 sequence: CASSYSMYVSNQPQHF. CDR3 nucleotide sequence: TGTGCCAGCAGTTACTCGATGTACGTTAGCAATCAGCCCCAGCATTTT.

The chain uses TRBV5-1 and TRBJ2-7, with D hard to call. The CDR3 has 15 amino acids. Between the trimmed V and J ends, which lost 0 bases and 2 bases, there was a span of 12 bases. Germline values: CDR1 SGHRS, CDR2 YFSETQ. CDR3 amino acids: CASSLAVGDTYEQYF. CDR3 coding DNA: TGCGCCAGCAGCTTGGCTGTAGGAGATACCTACGAGCAGTACTTC.

This clonotype was counted only a few times. The rearrangement joins TRBV28 to TRBJ2-2; tentative D call: TRBD2 (7 bases). The CDR3 is made up of 16 amino acids. Germline loops: CDR1 MDHEN, CDR2 SYDVKM. V gave up 10 bases and J gave up 3 bases, with 21 bases separating them. In nucleotides, the CDR3 is TGTGCCACTATAGGGGGGCTAGCGGAGTACACCGGGGAGCTGTTTTTT. Protein sequence: CATIGGLAEYTGELFF. Together with reference TRBV28 and TRBJ2-2, the CDR3 gives the full variable domain: DVKVTQSSRYLVKRTGEKVFLECVQDMDHENMFWYRQDPGLGLRLIYFSYDVKMKEKGDIPEGYSVSREKKERFSLILESASTNQTSMYLCATIGGLAEYTGELFFGEGSRLTVL.

There are a few counts of this clonotype. The chain has TRBV2 and TRBJ2-1; D perhaps matches TRBD2 (6 bases). Germline V gene lookup returns CDR1 SNHLY and CDR2 FYNNEI. Trimming removed 7 bases from V and 1 base from J, with 11 bases in between. CDR3 length equals 14 residues. CDR3 residues: CASTSGRSYNEQFF. In DNA form, the CDR3 reads TGTGCCAGCACGTCAGGGAGGTCCTACAATGAGCAGTTCTTC.